This T cell receptor (beta chain) was sequenced in a study of blood T cell repertoires in COVID-19. Germline loops: CDR1 SNHLY, CDR2 FYNNEI. The ends lost 8 bases at V and 6 bases at J; junction bases unmatched: 6. CDR3 length: 13 amino acids. Using immunoSEQ multiplex PCR, the repertoire was profiled, and TCRdb retains in-frame clones only, with some absent. This table holds tens of thousands of clones, approximately 91% found once. The sequence was collected from a man aged 50 to 60 with active COVID-19. The V gene is TRBV2, the J gene TRBJ1-4, with 7 bases that match TRBD1. Sequenced material: peripheral blood. CDR3 in DNA: TGTGCCAGCCAGGGGGATATAGATGAAAAACTGTTTTTT. Its protein is CASQGDIDEKLFF.